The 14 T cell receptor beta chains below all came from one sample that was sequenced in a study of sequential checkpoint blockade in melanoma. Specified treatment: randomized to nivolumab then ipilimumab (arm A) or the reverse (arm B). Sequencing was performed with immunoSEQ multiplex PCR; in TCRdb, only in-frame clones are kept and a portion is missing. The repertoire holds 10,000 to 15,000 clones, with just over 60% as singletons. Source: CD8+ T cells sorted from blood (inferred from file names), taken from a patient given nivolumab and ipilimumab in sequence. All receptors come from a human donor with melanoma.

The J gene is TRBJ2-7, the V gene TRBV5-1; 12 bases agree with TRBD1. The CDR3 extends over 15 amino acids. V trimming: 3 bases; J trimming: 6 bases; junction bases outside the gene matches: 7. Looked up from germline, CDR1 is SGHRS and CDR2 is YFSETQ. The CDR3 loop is CASSWSPGQGAEQYF. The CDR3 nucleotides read TGCGCCAGCAGCTGGAGTCCGGGACAGGGGGCCGAGCAGTACTTC. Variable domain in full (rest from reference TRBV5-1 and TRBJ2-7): KAGVTQTPRYLIKTRGQQVTLSCSPISGHRSVSWYQQTPGQGLQFLFEYFSETQRNKGNFPGRFSGRQFSNSRSEMNVSTLELGDSALYLCASSWSPGQGAEQYFGPGTRLTVT.

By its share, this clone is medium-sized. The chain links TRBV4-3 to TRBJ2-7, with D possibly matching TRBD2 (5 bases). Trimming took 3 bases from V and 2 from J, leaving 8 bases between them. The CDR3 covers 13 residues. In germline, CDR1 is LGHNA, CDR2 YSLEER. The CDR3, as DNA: TGCGCCAGCAGCCAGGCGGAGGCCTACGAGCAGTACTTC. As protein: CASSQAEAYEQYF.

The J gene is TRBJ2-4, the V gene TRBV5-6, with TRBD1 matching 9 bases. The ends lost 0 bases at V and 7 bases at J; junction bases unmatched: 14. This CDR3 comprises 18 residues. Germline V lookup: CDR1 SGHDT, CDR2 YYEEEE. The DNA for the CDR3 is TGTGCCAGCAGCTTGGGAACCTCAACAGGGGGCGAAAGGAACATTCAGTACTTC. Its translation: CASSLGTSTGGERNIQYF. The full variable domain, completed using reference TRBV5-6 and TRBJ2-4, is DAGVTQSPTHLIKTRGQQVTLRCSPKSGHDTVSWYQQALGQGPQFIFQYYEEEERQRGNFPDRFSGHQFPNYSSELNVNALLLGDSALYLCASSLGTSTGGERNIQYFGAGTRLSVL.

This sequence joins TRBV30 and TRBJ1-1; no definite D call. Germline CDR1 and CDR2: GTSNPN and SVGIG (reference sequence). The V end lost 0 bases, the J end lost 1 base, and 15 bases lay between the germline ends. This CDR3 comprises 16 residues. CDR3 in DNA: TGTGCCTGGAGTGTAATTAGGATAAGCGGGAACACTGAAGCTTTCTTT. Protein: CAWSVIRISGNTEAFF.

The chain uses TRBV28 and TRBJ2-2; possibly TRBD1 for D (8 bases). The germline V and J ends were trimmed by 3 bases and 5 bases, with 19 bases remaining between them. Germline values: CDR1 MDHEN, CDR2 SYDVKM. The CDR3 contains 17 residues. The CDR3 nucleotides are TGTGCCAGCAGTTTGCCCCAGGGGGCGCGGGGGACCGGGGAGCTGTTTTTT. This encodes CASSLPQGARGTGELFF.

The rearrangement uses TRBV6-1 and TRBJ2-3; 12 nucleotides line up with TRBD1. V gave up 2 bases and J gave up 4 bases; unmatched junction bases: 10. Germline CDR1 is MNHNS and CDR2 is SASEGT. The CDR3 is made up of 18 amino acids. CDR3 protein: CASSERFSWDRGPDTQYF. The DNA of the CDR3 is TGTGCCAGCAGTGAAAGGTTCAGTTGGGACAGGGGGCCAGATACGCAGTATTTT.

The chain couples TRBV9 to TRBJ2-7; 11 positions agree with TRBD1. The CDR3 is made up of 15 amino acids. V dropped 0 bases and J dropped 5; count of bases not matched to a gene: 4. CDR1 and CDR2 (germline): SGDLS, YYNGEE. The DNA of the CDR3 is TGTGCCAGCAGCGTAGAGGGGGACAGGGGGAACGAGCAGTACTTC. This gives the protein CASSVEGDRGNEQYF.

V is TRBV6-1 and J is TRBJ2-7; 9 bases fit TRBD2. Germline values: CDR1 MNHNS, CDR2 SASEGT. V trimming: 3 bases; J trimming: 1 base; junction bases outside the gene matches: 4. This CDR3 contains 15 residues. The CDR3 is CASSDLAGSSYEQYF. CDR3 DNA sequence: TGTGCCAGCAGTGACCTAGCGGGGAGTTCCTACGAGCAGTACTTC.

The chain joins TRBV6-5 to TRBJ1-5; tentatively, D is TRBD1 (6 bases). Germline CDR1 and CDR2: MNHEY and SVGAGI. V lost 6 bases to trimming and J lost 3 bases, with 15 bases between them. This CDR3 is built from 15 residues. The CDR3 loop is CASRQGQRINQPQHF. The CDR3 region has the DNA TGTGCCAGCAGACAGGGACAACGTATCAATCAGCCCCAGCATTTT.

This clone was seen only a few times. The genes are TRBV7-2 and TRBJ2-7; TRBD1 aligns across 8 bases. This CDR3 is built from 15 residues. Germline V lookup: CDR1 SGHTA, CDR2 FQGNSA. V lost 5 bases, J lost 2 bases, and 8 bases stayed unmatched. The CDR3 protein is CASSPRQGSTYEQYF. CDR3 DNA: TGTGCCAGCAGCCCCAGACAGGGGTCTACCTACGAGCAGTACTTC.

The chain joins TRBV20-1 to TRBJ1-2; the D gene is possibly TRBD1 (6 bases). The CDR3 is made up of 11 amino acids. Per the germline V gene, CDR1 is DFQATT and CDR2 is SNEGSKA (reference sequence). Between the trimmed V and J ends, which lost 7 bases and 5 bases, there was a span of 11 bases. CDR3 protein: CSVRTAYGYTF. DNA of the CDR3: TGCAGTGTCCGGACAGCTTATGGCTACACCTTC.

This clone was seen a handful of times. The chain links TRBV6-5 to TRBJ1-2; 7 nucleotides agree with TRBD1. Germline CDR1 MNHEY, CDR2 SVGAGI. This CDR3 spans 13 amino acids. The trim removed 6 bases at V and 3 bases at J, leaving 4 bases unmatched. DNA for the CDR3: TGTGCCAGCAGCTCACAGGGGTACTATGGCTACACCTTC. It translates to CASSSQGYYGYTF.

The CDR3 loop reads CASRADRGRSPLHF. The DNA of the CDR3 is TGTGCCAGCAGAGCCGACAGGGGTCGTTCACCCCTCCACTTT. The chain is built from TRBV2 and TRBJ1-6; TRBD1 agrees at 8 bases. CDR3 length equals 14 residues. J was trimmed by 9 bases and V by 6 bases; bases with no gene match: 7. Looked up from germline, CDR1 is SNHLY and CDR2 is FYNNEI.

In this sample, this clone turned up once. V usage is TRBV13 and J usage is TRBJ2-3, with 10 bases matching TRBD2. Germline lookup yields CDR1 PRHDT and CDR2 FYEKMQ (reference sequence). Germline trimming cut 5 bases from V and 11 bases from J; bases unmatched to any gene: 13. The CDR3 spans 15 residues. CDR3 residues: CASSHETSGLAVQYF. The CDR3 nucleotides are TGTGCCAGCAGCCACGAGACTAGCGGGCTAGCGGTGCAGTATTTT.